The source of this T cell receptor (beta chain) is a study of technical replicates of blood from a handful of donors. This table comes from immunoSEQ multiplex PCR, and its TCRdb copy is limited to in-frame clones, with some not included. Here the sample spans tens of thousands of clones, roughly 98% being singletons. The CDR3 runs 15 residues. Trimming took 6 bases from V and 5 from J; bases not matched to a gene: 7. CDR1 MGHRA and CDR2 YSYEKL come from the germline V gene. The sequenced sample consisted of T cells isolated from PBMCs. The chain links TRBV4-1 to TRBJ2-6; 7 bases map to TRBD1. This clonotype was obtained from a human donor in good health. Here the CDR3 DNA reads TGCGCCAGCAGTTTTGACAGGGTTAGGGCCAACGTCCTGACTTTC. Its protein is CASSFDRVRANVLTF.